In its sample, the clone carrying this T cell receptor (beta chain) was seen a few times. The record originates from a study of blood T cell repertoires in COVID-19. Across the study: Sample material is recorded as cDNA or gDNA derived from T cells, B-cell-depleted T cells, or PBMCs.

In the original analysis: By means of reference gene primer amplification, nucleated cell counts were estimated. Only in-frame clones appear in the TCRdb table, and some are missing; sequencing was by immunoSEQ multiplex PCR. V and J calls and clone size are copied from that table; D and trimming were computed from the DNA. The data contain 120,000 or so clones, 85% of them singletons. Germline CDR1 SGHNT, CDR2 YYREEE (reference sequence). The CDR3 consists of 13 residues. Trimming took off 0 bases at V and 5 bases at J, with 9 bases between the two ends. The genes are TRBV5-4 and TRBJ2-7; D not certain. Sequencing used peripheral blood. This clonotype originated in a man aged 60-69 years with acute or convalescent COVID-19. The DNA for the CDR3 is TGTGCCAGCAGCTTGGTGTCGAGCGACGAGCAGTACTTC. Translation gives CASSLVSSDEQYF.